What follows are 5 T cell receptor beta chains derived from one specimen sequenced in a study of T cell responses to AZD1222 COVID-19 vaccine. Libraries were prepared by immunoSEQ multiplex PCR; TCRdb keeps only in-frame clonotypes and omits some of them. This sample has some 110,000 clones, with roughly 90% found just once. This sample comprised peripheral blood, obtained on day 0 of AZD1222 vaccination. Source of these receptors: an adult in good health.

This clone was observed a single time. The chain is built from TRBV19 and TRBJ1-2; D not certain. Germline CDR1 is LNHDA and CDR2 is SQIVND (reference sequence). The germline V and J ends were trimmed by 0 bases and 3 bases, with 11 bases remaining between them. The CDR3 is made up of 15 amino acids. The CDR3 sequence is CASSIDRWVYYGYTF. The CDR3 DNA follows: TGTGCCAGTAGTATAGATCGATGGGTTTACTATGGCTACACCTTC.

The chain employs TRBV7-3 and TRBJ2-3, with D perhaps matching TRBD2 (6 bases). This CDR3 has 15 amino acids. Trimming removed 1 base at V and 1 base at J, with 9 bases between. Germline V gene data show CDR1 as SGHTA and CDR2 as FQGTGA. CDR3 residues: CASSLMGGRTDTQYF. The CDR3 region has the DNA TGTGCCAGCAGCTTAATGGGGGGTCGCACAGATACGCAGTATTTT. The whole variable domain, filled in from reference TRBV7-3 and TRBJ2-3, reads GAGVSQTPSNKVTEKGKYVELRCDPISGHTALYWYRQSLGQGPEFLIYFQGTGAADDSGLPNDRFFAVRPEGSVSTLKIQRTERGDSAVYLCASSLMGGRTDTQYFGPGTRLTVL.

This chain uses TRBV29-1 with TRBJ1-4; D uncertain. CDR3 length equals 12 residues. The germline gives CDR1 SQVTM, CDR2 ANQGSEA. Trimming shortened V by 0 bases and J by 8 bases, and 7 bases separated the two germline ends. The CDR3 here is CSVEEVAEKLFF. In nucleotides, the CDR3 is TGCAGCGTTGAAGAGGTAGCAGAAAAACTGTTTTTT.

The gene calls are TRBV24-1 and TRBJ1-1; D is perhaps TRBD1 (6 bases). V was trimmed by 3 bases and J by 9 bases, leaving 13 bases between them. The CDR3 is 13 residues long. CDR1 KGHDR and CDR2 SFDVKD come from the germline V gene. The CDR3 region has the DNA TGTGCCACCAGTGATCCAAGGACAGACAAAGCTTTCTTT. Protein: CATSDPRTDKAFF.

J is TRBJ1-2 and V is TRBV4-3; the match to TRBD1 covers 9 bases. The germline V gene has CDR1 LGHNA and CDR2 YSLEER. The CDR3 spans 15 residues. Trimming cost V 4 bases and J 2 bases; bases outside gene matches: 5. This chain's CDR3 is CASSPGQGPNYGYTF. CDR3 bases: TGCGCCAGCAGCCCTGGACAGGGGCCCAACTATGGCTACACCTTC.